The 23 T cell receptor beta chains in this list originate from one sample, sequenced in a study of T cells after yellow fever vaccination. TCRdb re-called the 5' RACE reads with MiXCR, one entry per CDR3 protein. The repertoire holds around 200,000 distinct CDR3 sequences, approximately 11% seen once, with 36% in the top ten. This specimen consisted of CD8+ T cells sorted from PBMCs, obtained 15 days after the yellow fever booster vaccination. These receptor sequences come from a man aged 18 to 29 who received the YFV17D yellow fever vaccine.

The CDR3 loop reads CASSVDSPDTQYF. For the CDR3, the DNA is TGTGCCAGCAGCGTAGACTCTCCTGATACGCAGTATTTT. V and J are TRBV9 and TRBJ2-3, with unresolved D. V was clipped by 0 bases and J by 6 bases, with 8 bases between them. The CDR3 extends over 13 amino acids. Germline lookup yields CDR1 SGDLS and CDR2 YYNGEE.

This clonotype was counted a few times. The V gene is TRBV11-2, the J gene TRBJ2-1, with D unresolved. The CDR3 covers 14 residues. Germline CDR1 SGHAT, CDR2 FQNNGV. The V end was cut by 2 bases, the J end by 1 base, with 6 bases between. CDR3 DNA sequence: TGTGCCAGCAGCTTACTCTCGTCCTACAATGAGCAGTTCTTC. Encoded protein: CASSLLSSYNEQFF.

This sequence joins TRBV12-5 and TRBJ1-1, with D unclear. V was clipped by 4 bases and J by 6 bases, with 9 bases between them. This CDR3 has 12 residues. Per germline, CDR1 LGHNT and CDR2 FRNRAP. CDR3 DNA sequence: TGTGCTAGTGGTTGGGCTAACGCTGAAGCTTTCTTT. Protein product: CASGWANAEAFF.

This clonotype came up a few times. This rearrangement joins TRBV4-3 to TRBJ1-1; D is uncertain. Germline loops: CDR1 LGHNA, CDR2 YSLEER. The CDR3 length is 14 residues. V dropped 3 bases and J dropped 7 bases, with 15 bases sitting between them. In DNA, the CDR3 is TGCGCCAGCAGCCACCTCCTTGTGGGTGGTGAAGCTTTCTTT. Translation: CASSHLLVGGEAFF.

This clonotype has a handful of counts. This chain links TRBV6-5 with TRBJ1-5; D might be TRBD1 (6 bases). The ends were cut back, 6 bases at V and 6 bases at J, with 18 bases in the middle. Germline values: CDR1 MNHEY, CDR2 SVGAGI. The CDR3 is 15 residues long. The CDR3 region is CASSPTRGLFQPQHF. The CDR3 coding sequence is TGTGCCAGCAGCCCCACCAGGGGCCTCTTTCAGCCCCAGCATTTT.

The rearrangement links TRBV18 to TRBJ2-5; D may be TRBD1 or TRBD2 (5 bases each). V lost 3 bases to trimming and J lost 1 base, with 12 bases between them. The CDR3 is made up of 15 amino acids. Germline V gene data show CDR1 as KGHSH and CDR2 as LQKENI. In DNA form, the CDR3 reads TGTGCCAGCTCACCTCGGGGCAGGCGCCAAGAGACCCAGTACTTC. Translation gives CASSPRGRRQETQYF.

This clonotype was seen only a few times. The CDR3 protein is CASSFSVRAFGYTF. DNA for the CDR3: TGTGCCAGCAGTTTTAGCGTCAGGGCCTTCGGCTACACCTTC. V gene TRBV27 combines with J gene TRBJ1-2, with D perhaps TRBD1 (5 bases). Germline CDR1 MNHEY, CDR2 SMNVEV (reference sequence). The CDR3 is made up of 14 amino acids. V was cut by 3 bases and J by 8 bases, with 16 bases left in between.

The chain is built from TRBV9 and TRBJ2-3; the match to TRBD1 covers 9 bases. In germline, CDR1 is SGDLS, CDR2 YYNGEE. With V trimmed by 4 bases and J by 2 bases, 8 bases remained unmatched. The CDR3 runs to 16 residues. The CDR3 DNA reads TGTGCCAGCAGCCCAAGAGGGACAGGGTTCACAGATACGCAGTATTTT. As protein: CASSPRGTGFTDTQYF.

This clonotype was recorded at least ten times. The chain employs TRBV7-6 and TRBJ1-1; D is unclear. Germline V gene lookup returns CDR1 SGHVS and CDR2 FNYEAQ. V lost 2 bases and J lost 7, with 11 bases in between. This CDR3 contains 13 residues. The CDR3 bases are TGTGCCAGCAGCTTACGGTTAACAGATGAAGCTTTCTTT. It codes for CASSLRLTDEAFF.

The V call is TRBV27, the J call TRBJ2-2, with TRBD2 identical over 10 bases. V shed 6 bases, J shed 8 bases, and the junction held 6 bases outside the gene matches. Germline V gene sequence: CDR1 MNHEY, CDR2 SMNVEV (reference sequence). The CDR3 extends over 14 amino acids. In nucleotides, the CDR3 is TGTGCCAGCAGCCACCTAGCGGGGGAGGGGGAGCTGTTTTTT. It specifies CASSHLAGEGELFF.

This clonotype was seen a few times. The genes are TRBV7-9 and TRBJ2-7, with D possibly TRBD2 on 6 matching bases. The germline V gene encodes CDR1 SEHNR and CDR2 FQNEAQ (reference sequence). V lost 3 bases, J lost 3 bases, and 9 bases lay in between. This CDR3 is 13 amino acids long. CDR3 DNA sequence: TGTGCCAGCAGCTTTGGGGGGTTCTACGAGCAGTACGTC. This sequence encodes CASSFGGFYEQYV.

The chain couples TRBV3-1 to TRBJ2-5, with D uncertain. The germline V and J ends were trimmed by 10 bases and 4 bases, with 25 bases remaining between them. The CDR3 spans 16 residues. Germline assignment: CDR1 LGHDT and CDR2 YNNKEL (reference sequence). In DNA form, the CDR3 reads TGTGCCATCCCCATTATCCTCGTTGACGGGTCAGAGACCCAGTACTTC. Amino acids: CAIPIILVDGSETQYF.

The CDR3 sequence: CASSQDITNTGELFF. The CDR3 coding sequence is TGCGCCAGCAGCCAAGACATTACGAACACCGGGGAGCTGTTTTTT. The genes are TRBV4-3 and TRBJ2-2, with D unclear. CDR1 is LGHNA, CDR2 YSLEER, per germline. Trimming shortened V by 0 bases and J by 0 bases, and 5 bases separated the two germline ends. The CDR3 is made up of 15 amino acids.

This clonotype was observed a handful of times. The chain combines TRBV19 with TRBJ1-5, with D unresolved. V was trimmed by 2 bases and J by 6 bases, leaving 14 bases between them. This CDR3 spans 15 amino acids. Looked up from germline, CDR1 is LNHDA and CDR2 is SQIVND (reference sequence). DNA for the CDR3: TGTGCCAGTAGTATATCAGCAAAGGCGGCTCAGCCCCAGCATTTT. Translation: CASSISAKAAQPQHF.

The rearrangement joins TRBV6-2 or TRBV6-3 to TRBJ2-5, with D possibly being TRBD1 (6 bases). Germline V lookup: CDR1 MNHEY, CDR2 SVGEGT. The CDR3 totals 17 residues. V was shortened by 2 bases and J by 5 bases, with 21 bases between the two germline ends. CDR3 sequence: CASSYPRTEYRVETQYF. In DNA form, the CDR3 reads TGTGCCAGCAGTTACCCCAGAACGGAGTACAGGGTGGAGACCCAGTACTTC.

This rearrangement joins TRBV29-1 to TRBJ2-2; perhaps TRBD2 as D (6 bases). This CDR3 is 13 amino acids long. Germline assignment: CDR1 SQVTM and CDR2 ANQGSEA. Trimming shortened V by 5 bases and J by 4 bases, and 11 bases separated the two germline ends. Written as DNA, the CDR3 is TGCAGCGTTACCCTAGCGATCACCGGGGAGCTGTTTTTT. Its protein product is CSVTLAITGELFF.

This rearrangement joins TRBV29-1 to TRBJ2-2; unclear D gene. The germline V and J ends were trimmed by 5 bases and 1 base, with 8 bases remaining between them. Germline values: CDR1 SQVTM, CDR2 ANQGSEA. The CDR3 extends over 13 amino acids. The CDR3 sequence is CSVQVENTGELFF. CDR3 nucleotide sequence: TGCAGCGTTCAGGTAGAGAACACCGGGGAGCTGTTTTTT.

The chain uses TRBV7-8 and TRBJ2-2, with D possibly matching TRBD1 (5 bases). The CDR3 sequence is 14 residues long. V lost 2 bases to trimming and J lost 5 bases, with 9 bases between them. CDR1 is SGHVS, CDR2 FQNEAQ, per germline. CDR3 amino acids: CASSLQGSTGELFF. CDR3 DNA sequence: TGTGCCAGCAGCTTACAGGGAAGTACCGGGGAGCTGTTTTTT.

This chain uses TRBV14 with TRBJ2-2; the D gene is possibly TRBD2 (6 bases). The CDR3 totals 16 residues. Germline V gives CDR1 SGHDN, CDR2 FVKESK. V was cut by 1 base and J by 5 bases, with 14 bases left in between. DNA for the CDR3: TGTGCCAGCAGCCAAGGCACGGGAGTAGGGACCGGGGAGCTGTTTTTT. Its protein product is CASSQGTGVGTGELFF.

This chain links TRBV4-3 with TRBJ1-5; 7 bases agree with TRBD1. Trimming took 2 bases from V and 0 from J; bases not matched to a gene: 4. Germline values: CDR1 LGHNA, CDR2 YSLEER. CDR3 size: 16 residues. The CDR3 region is CASSQSRDSSNQPQHF. The CDR3, as DNA: TGCGCCAGCAGCCAAAGCCGGGACAGTAGCAATCAGCCCCAGCATTTT.

The chain links TRBV27 to TRBJ1-3; D is unresolved. V lost 4 bases, J lost 1 base, and 5 bases lay in between. Germline assignment: CDR1 MNHEY and CDR2 SMNVEV (reference sequence). CDR3 length: 13 amino acids. The CDR3 DNA is TGTGCCAGCAGTTCTTATTCTGGAAACACCATATATTTT. It codes for CASSSYSGNTIYF.

This chain connects TRBV20-1 to TRBJ1-6; 8 positions agree with TRBD1. Germline V gene sequence: CDR1 DFQATT, CDR2 SNEGSKA (reference sequence). J lost 11 bases, V lost 4 bases, and 4 bases had no gene match. CDR3 size: 12 residues. This CDR3 is CSATPDRAPLHF. In DNA form, the CDR3 reads TGCAGTGCTACCCCGGACAGGGCACCCCTCCACTTT.

CDR3: CSVERLWDPLSKNIQYF. DNA for the CDR3: TGCAGCGTTGAACGTCTGTGGGACCCCCTTTCCAAAAACATTCAGTACTTC. The chain joins TRBV29-1 to TRBJ2-4; D may correspond to TRBD1 or TRBD2 (5 bases each). The germline V gene has CDR1 SQVTM and CDR2 ANQGSEA. V lost 2 bases to trimming and J lost 2 bases, with 19 bases between them. The length of the CDR3 is 17 residues.